Detailed here is one TCR beta chain. What it binds is not known. This entry comes from a study of T cell repertoires in cytomegalovirus infection. For the study at large: Based on public TCR beta signatures, there were indications of CMV infection and of a matching HLA type. Study-wide findings and caveats: Based on cumulative public TCR beta family frequency, carriers of CMV plus the relevant HLA were identified. The response measured ex vivo was dominated by TCR beta clonotypes (HLA-C-restricted and CMV-specific).

Trimming shortened V by 2 bases and J by 0 bases, and 13 bases separated the two germline ends. In germline, CDR1 is DFQATT, CDR2 SNEGSKA (reference sequence). The CDR3 spans 15 residues. TCRdb re-analysed the reads in MiXCR, keeping a single row per CDR3 protein. This sample yields over 100,000 distinct CDR3 sequences, of which 16% are seen a single time; around 8.5% belongs to the top ten. The genes are TRBV20-1 and TRBJ1-2, with D perhaps TRBD1 (6 bases). Sequenced sample: PBMCs. This TCR was sampled from a human donor in good health (CMV status not recorded). Some clones in this sample may be carry-over from other donors' samples. The CDR3 reads CSARQTGRANYGYTF. As DNA, the CDR3 is TGCAGTGCTAGACAAACAGGGAGAGCTAACTATGGCTACACCTTC.